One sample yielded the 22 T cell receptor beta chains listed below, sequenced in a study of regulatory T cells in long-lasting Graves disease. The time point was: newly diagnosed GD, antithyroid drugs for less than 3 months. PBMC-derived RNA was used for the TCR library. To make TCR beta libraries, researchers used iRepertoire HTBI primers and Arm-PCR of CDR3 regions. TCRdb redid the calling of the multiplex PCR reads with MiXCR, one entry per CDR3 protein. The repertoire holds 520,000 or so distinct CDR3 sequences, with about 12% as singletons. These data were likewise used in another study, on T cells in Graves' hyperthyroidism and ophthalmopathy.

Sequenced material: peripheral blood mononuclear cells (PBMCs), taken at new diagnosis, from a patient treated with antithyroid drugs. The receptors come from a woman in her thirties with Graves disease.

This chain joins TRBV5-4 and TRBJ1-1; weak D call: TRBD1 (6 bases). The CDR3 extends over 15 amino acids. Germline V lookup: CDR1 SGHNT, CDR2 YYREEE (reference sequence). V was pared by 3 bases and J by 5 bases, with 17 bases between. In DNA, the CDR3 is TGTGCCAGCAGCTCAATCGGGGGCCGAGAAACTGAAGCTTTCTTT. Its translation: CASSSIGGRETEAFF.

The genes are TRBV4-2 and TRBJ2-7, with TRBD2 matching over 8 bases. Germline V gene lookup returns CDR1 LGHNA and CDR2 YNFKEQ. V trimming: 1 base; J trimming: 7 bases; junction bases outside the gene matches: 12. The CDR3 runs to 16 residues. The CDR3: CASSQVQAGEGNEQYF. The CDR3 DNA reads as TGTGCCAGCAGCCAAGTTCAAGCGGGAGAAGGTAATGAGCAGTACTTC.

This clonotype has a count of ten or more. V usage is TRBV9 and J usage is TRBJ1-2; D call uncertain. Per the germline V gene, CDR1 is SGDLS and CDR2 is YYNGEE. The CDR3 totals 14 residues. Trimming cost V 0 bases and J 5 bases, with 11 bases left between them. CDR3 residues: CASSVATSHYGYTF. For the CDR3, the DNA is TGTGCCAGCAGCGTAGCTACGAGTCATTATGGCTACACCTTC.

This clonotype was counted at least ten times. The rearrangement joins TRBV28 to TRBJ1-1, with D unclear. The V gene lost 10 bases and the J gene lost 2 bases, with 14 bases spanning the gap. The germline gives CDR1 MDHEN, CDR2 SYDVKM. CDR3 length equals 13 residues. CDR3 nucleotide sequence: TGTGCCACGTTAGCGGCGATCAACACTGAAGCTTTCTTT. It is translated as CATLAAINTEAFF. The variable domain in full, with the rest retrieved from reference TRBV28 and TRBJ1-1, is DVKVTQSSRYLVKRTGEKVFLECVQDMDHENMFWYRQDPGLGLRLIYFSYDVKMKEKGDIPEGYSVSREKKERFSLILESASTNQTSMYLCATLAAINTEAFFGQGTRLTVV.

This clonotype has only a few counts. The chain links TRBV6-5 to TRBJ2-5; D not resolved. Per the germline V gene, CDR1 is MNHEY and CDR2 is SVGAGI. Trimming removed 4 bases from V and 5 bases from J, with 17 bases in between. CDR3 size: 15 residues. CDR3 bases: TGTGCCAGCAGTTTAAACGGTCTCGCAGCGGAGACCCAGTACTTC. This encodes CASSLNGLAAETQYF.

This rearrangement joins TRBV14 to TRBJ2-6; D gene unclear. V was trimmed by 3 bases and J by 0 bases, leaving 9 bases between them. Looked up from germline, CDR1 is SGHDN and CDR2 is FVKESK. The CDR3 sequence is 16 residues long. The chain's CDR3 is CASSHQDHSGANVLTF. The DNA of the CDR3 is TGTGCCAGCAGCCATCAGGACCACTCTGGGGCCAACGTCCTGACTTTC.

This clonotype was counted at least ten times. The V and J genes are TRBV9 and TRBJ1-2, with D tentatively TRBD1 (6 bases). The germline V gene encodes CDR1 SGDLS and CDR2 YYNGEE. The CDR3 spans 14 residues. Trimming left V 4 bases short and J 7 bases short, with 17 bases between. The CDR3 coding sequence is TGTGCCAGCAGCACAGGGTCCTGGGAGAGTGGCTACACCTTC. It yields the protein CASSTGSWESGYTF.

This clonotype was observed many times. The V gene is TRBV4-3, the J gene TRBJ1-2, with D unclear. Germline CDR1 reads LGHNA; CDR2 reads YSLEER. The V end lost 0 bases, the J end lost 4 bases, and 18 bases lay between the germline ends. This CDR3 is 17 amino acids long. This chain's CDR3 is CASSQDPRGRRGYGYTF. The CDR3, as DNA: TGCGCCAGCAGCCAAGATCCGAGAGGGAGGAGAGGCTATGGCTACACCTTC.

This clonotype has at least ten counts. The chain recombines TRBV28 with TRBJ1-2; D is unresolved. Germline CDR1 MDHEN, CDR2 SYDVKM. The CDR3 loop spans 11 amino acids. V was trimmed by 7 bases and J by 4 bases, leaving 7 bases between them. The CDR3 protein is CASNDPYGYTF. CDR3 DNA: TGTGCCAGCAACGACCCCTATGGCTACACCTTC.

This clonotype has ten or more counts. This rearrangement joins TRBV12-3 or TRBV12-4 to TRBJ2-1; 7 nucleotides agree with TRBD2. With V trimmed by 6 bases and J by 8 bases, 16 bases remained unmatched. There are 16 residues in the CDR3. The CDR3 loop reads CASSPIIAGNGDEQFF. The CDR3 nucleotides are TGTGCCAGCAGCCCGATCATAGCGGGTAATGGAGATGAGCAGTTCTTC.

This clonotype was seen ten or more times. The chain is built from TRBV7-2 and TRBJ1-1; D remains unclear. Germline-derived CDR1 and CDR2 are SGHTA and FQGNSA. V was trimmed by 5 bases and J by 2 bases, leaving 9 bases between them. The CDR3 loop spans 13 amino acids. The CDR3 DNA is TGTGCCAGCAGCCCTTCCATCAACACTGAAGCTTTCTTT. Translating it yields CASSPSINTEAFF.

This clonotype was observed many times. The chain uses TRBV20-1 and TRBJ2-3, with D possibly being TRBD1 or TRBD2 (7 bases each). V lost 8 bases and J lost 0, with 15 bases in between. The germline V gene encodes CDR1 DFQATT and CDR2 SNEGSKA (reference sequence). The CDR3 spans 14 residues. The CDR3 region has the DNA TGCAGTTCACCCAGGGGGGGGAGCACAGATACGCAGTATTTT. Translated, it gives CSSPRGGSTDTQYF.

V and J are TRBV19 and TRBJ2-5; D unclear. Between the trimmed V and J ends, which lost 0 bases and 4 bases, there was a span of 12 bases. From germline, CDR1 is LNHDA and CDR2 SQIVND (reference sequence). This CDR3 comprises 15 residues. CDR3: CASSIDLGQRETQYF. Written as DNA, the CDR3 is TGTGCCAGTAGTATAGATCTCGGCCAAAGAGAGACCCAGTACTTC.

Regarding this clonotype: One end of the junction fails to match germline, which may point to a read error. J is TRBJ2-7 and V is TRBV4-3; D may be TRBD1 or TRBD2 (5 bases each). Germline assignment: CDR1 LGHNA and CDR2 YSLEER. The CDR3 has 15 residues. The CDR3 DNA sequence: TGCGCCATCAGCCAAGATTGGGACCGCCCCGACGAGCAGTACTTC. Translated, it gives CAISQDWDRPDEQYF.

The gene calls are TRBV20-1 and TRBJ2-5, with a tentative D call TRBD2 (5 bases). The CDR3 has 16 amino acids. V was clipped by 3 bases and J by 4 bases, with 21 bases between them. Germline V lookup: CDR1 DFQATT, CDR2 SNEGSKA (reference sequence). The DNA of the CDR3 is TGCAGTGCTAGTTCACGGGTTAGGCAGCGGAGAGAGACCCAGTACTTC. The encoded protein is CSASSRVRQRRETQYF.

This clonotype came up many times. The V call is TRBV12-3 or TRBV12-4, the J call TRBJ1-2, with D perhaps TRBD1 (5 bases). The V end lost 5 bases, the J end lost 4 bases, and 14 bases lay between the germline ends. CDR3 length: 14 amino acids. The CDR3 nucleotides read TGTGCCAGCAGTCCCCAACAGGTCGTCTATGGCTACACCTTC. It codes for CASSPQQVVYGYTF.

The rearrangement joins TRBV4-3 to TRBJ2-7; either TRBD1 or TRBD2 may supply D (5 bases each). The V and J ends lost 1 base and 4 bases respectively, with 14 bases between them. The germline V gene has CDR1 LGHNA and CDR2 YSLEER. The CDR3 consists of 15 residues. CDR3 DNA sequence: TGCGCCAGCAGCCAAGCTTGGGGACCGGAATACGAGCAGTACTTC. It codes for CASSQAWGPEYEQYF.

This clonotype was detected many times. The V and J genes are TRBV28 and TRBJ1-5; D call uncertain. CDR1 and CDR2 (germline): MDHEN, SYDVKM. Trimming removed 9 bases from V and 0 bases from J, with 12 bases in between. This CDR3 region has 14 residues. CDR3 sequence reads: CASRWYDSNQPQHF. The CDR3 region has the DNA TGTGCCAGTCGGTGGTATGATAGCAATCAGCCCCAGCATTTT.

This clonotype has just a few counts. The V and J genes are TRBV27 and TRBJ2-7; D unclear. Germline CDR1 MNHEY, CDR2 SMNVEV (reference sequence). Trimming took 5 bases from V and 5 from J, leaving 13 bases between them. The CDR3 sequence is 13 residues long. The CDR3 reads CASSAHPPNEQYF. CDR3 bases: TGTGCCAGCAGTGCCCACCCCCCCAACGAGCAGTACTTC.

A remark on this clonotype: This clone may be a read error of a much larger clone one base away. The CDR3 DNA sequence: TGTGCCAGCCAGCGGGAGGGCCATATAAACGAGCAGTACTTC. It specifies CASQREGHINEQYF. The rearrangement joins TRBV10-3 to TRBJ2-7, with 10 nucleotides matching TRBD2. With 10 bases clipped from V and 5 bases from J, the junction kept 11 bases outside the gene matches. This CDR3 spans 14 amino acids. Germline V lookup: CDR1 ENHRY, CDR2 SYGVKD.

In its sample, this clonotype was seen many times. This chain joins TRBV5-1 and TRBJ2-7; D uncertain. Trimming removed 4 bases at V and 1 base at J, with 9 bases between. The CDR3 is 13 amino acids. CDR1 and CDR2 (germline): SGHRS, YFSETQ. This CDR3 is CASSPSWSYEQYF. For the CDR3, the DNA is TGCGCCAGCAGCCCGTCGTGGTCCTACGAGCAGTACTTC. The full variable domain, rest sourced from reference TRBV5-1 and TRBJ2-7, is KAGVTQTPRYLIKTRGQQVTLSCSPISGHRSVSWYQQTPGQGLQFLFEYFSETQRNKGNFPGRFSGRQFSNSRSEMNVSTLELGDSALYLCASSPSWSYEQYFGPGTRLTVT.

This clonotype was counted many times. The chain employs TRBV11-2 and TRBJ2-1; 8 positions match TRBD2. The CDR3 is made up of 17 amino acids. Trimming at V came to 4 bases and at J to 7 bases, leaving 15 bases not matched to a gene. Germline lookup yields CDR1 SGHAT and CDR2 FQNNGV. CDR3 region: CASSSQVGAGVVNEQFF. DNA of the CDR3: TGTGCCAGCAGCTCCCAAGTAGGAGCGGGAGTGGTTAATGAGCAGTTCTTC.